Below are 28 T cell receptor beta chains sequenced from a single sample in a study of T cell responses to AZD1222 COVID-19 vaccine. The repertoire was sequenced with immunoSEQ multiplex PCR; TCRdb's copy has only in-frame clones and lacks some. In the table there are more than 100,000 clones, approximately 90% of which are singletons. Sequences were derived from peripheral blood, sampled on day 0 of AZD1222 vaccination. These receptors were collected from an adult in good health.

The sample holds one count of this clone. The chain joins TRBV9 to TRBJ2-2, with 12 bases that match TRBD2. Germline V gives CDR1 SGDLS, CDR2 YYNGEE. The CDR3 runs 16 residues. V trimming: 6 bases; J trimming: 4 bases; junction bases outside the gene matches: 7. The CDR3 DNA is TGTGCCAGCAATCCTAGCGGGAGGGCGGGCACCGGGGAGCTGTTTTTT. As protein: CASNPSGRAGTGELFF. Together with reference TRBV9 and TRBJ2-2, the CDR3 gives the full variable domain: DSGVTQTPKHLITATGQRVTLRCSPRSGDLSVYWYQQSLDQGLQFLIQYYNGEERAKGNILERFSAQQFPDLHSELNLSSLELGDSALYFCASNPSGRAGTGELFFGEGSRLTVL.

V and J are TRBV11-1 and TRBJ2-7, with 9 positions matching TRBD2. V shed 5 bases, J shed 5 bases, and the junction held 10 bases outside the gene matches. CDR1 SGHAT and CDR2 FQDESV come from the germline V gene (reference sequence). CDR3 length: 15 amino acids. CDR3 nucleotides: TGTGCCAGCAGCCGCGTGGCGGGAGGGCCGGACGAGCAGTACTTC. Protein sequence: CASSRVAGGPDEQYF.

V is TRBV2 and J is TRBJ2-3; D may be TRBD1 (6 bases). V was trimmed by 5 bases and J by 0 bases, leaving 12 bases between them. Germline values: CDR1 SNHLY, CDR2 FYNNEI. The CDR3 runs 15 residues. DNA of the CDR3: TGTGCCAGCAGTTATCTACAGGGTAGCACAGATACGCAGTATTTT. Protein product: CASSYLQGSTDTQYF.

This chain links TRBV7-2 with TRBJ1-1, with TRBD1 matching 10 bases. From germline, CDR1 is SGHTA and CDR2 FQGNSA. The CDR3 length is 15 residues. With V trimmed by 4 bases and J by 1 base, 3 bases remained unmatched. The CDR3 spells CASSWDRGANTEAFF. CDR3 DNA: TGTGCCAGCAGCTGGGACAGGGGCGCGAACACTGAAGCTTTCTTT.

This chain joins TRBV6-5 and TRBJ1-2; D uncertain. Between the trimmed V and J ends, which lost 6 bases and 11 bases, there was a span of 22 bases. The CDR3 runs 14 residues. Looked up from germline, CDR1 is MNHEY and CDR2 is SVGAGI. CDR3: CASRFKGQALGYTF. The CDR3 DNA reads TGTGCCAGCAGGTTTAAGGGCCAGGCGCTTGGTTACACCTTC.

For the CDR3, the DNA is TGTGCCAGCAGTCTGACAGGGGCTAATGAAAAACTGTTTTTT. It specifies CASSLTGANEKLFF. V usage is TRBV28 and J usage is TRBJ1-4; 8 nucleotides line up with TRBD1. The CDR3 totals 14 residues. V was pared by 5 bases and J by 3 bases, with 2 bases of the junction left unmatched. The V gene's germline CDR1 is MDHEN and CDR2 SYDVKM.

The DNA for the CDR3 is TGTGCCTGGAGTGTAATTTACGGCGAGCAGTACTTC. It yields the protein CAWSVIYGEQYF. V is TRBV30 and J is TRBJ2-7; D unclear. V lost 0 bases and J 6 bases, leaving 9 bases between the germline ends. Germline CDR1 is GTSNPN and CDR2 is SVGIG (reference sequence). CDR3 size: 12 residues.

The chain has TRBV13 and TRBJ1-1; unclear D gene. Trimming left V 4 bases short and J 5 bases short, with 14 bases between. This CDR3 is 14 amino acids long. Germline loops: CDR1 PRHDT, CDR2 FYEKMQ (reference sequence). The CDR3 DNA reads TGTGCCAGCAGCTCCCCCAGTTGGAAGACTGAAGCTTTCTTT. Amino acids: CASSSPSWKTEAFF.

The chain joins TRBV4-1 to TRBJ1-5, with a possible D match to TRBD1 (5 bases). Trimming shortened V by 0 bases and J by 1 base, and 10 bases separated the two germline ends. The CDR3 sequence is 16 residues long. Germline V CDR1 and CDR2: MGHRA, YSYEKL. CDR3 nucleotide sequence: TGCGCCAGCAGCCAAGAGGCAGGGTCGAGCAATCAGCCCCAGCATTTT. Its protein product is CASSQEAGSSNQPQHF.

The V call is TRBV19, the J call TRBJ2-2, with 7 bases identical to TRBD1. CDR1 and CDR2 from the germline V gene are LNHDA and SQIVND (reference sequence). The CDR3 is 14 amino acids. Trimming cost V 5 bases and J 7 bases; bases outside gene matches: 7. The CDR3 nucleotides are TGTGCCAGTAGTGCCTCGACAGGGATCGGGGAGCTGTTTTTT. This gives the protein CASSASTGIGELFF.

The chain employs TRBV7-9 and TRBJ1-1; D may be TRBD1 (5 bases). The CDR3 length is 14 residues. The germline CDR1 and CDR2 sequences are SEHNR and FQNEAQ (reference sequence). V lost 1 base to trimming and J lost 8 bases, with 14 bases between them. CDR3 protein: CASSLDVQGPEAFF. CDR3 bases: TGTGCCAGCAGCTTAGATGTGCAGGGACCGGAAGCTTTCTTT.

The V and J genes are TRBV10-2 and TRBJ2-1; TRBD2 agrees at 14 bases. Germline values: CDR1 WSHSY, CDR2 SAAADI. CDR3 length: 15 residues. The V gene end was trimmed by 5 bases and the J gene end by 8 bases; junction bases not matched to a gene: 5. CDR3 protein: CASSRGLAGVDEQFF. CDR3 nucleotide sequence: TGCGCCAGCAGTAGGGGACTAGCGGGAGTGGATGAGCAGTTCTTC.

The chain has TRBV27 and TRBJ1-5, with D possibly being TRBD1 (5 bases). Germline values: CDR1 MNHEY, CDR2 SMNVEV (reference sequence). This CDR3 is built from 14 residues. Trimming removed 2 bases at V and 4 bases at J, with 9 bases between. The CDR3 is CASSLRGENQPQHF. The CDR3 nucleotides read TGTGCCAGCAGTTTACGGGGGGAAAATCAGCCCCAGCATTTT.

This CDR3 reads CASSHPSGEFPLWGSPLHF. For the CDR3, the DNA is TGCGCCAGCAGCCATCCCTCGGGGGAGTTTCCCCTCTGGGGGTCACCCCTCCACTTT. This chain uses TRBV4-1 with TRBJ1-6; D is possibly TRBD1 (5 bases). Trimming left V 3 bases short and J 10 bases short, with 28 bases between. The CDR3 sequence is 19 residues long. Germline CDR1 is MGHRA and CDR2 is YSYEKL.

This chain uses TRBV5-1 with TRBJ2-7; D remains ambiguous. Per the germline V gene, CDR1 is SGHRS and CDR2 is YFSETQ. V gave up 4 bases and J gave up 5 bases, with 13 bases separating them. CDR3 length equals 13 residues. The CDR3 nucleotides are TGCGCCAGCAGCGTATTCGATGGGAACGAGCAGTACTTC. It specifies CASSVFDGNEQYF.

V is TRBV5-4 and J is TRBJ1-2; TRBD1 matches at 8 bases. The CDR3 sequence is 14 residues long. The V gene end was trimmed by 4 bases and the J gene end by 7 bases; junction bases not matched to a gene: 9. Germline-derived CDR1 and CDR2 are SGHNT and YYREEE (reference sequence). CDR3: CASSNRTGFGGYTF. CDR3 nucleotides: TGTGCCAGCAGCAACCGGACAGGGTTCGGTGGCTACACCTTC.

The V gene is TRBV30, the J gene TRBJ2-5; TRBD1 or TRBD2 may be the D gene (5 bases each). Trimming pared 0 bases from V and 1 base from J, leaving 9 bases between. The CDR3 runs to 14 residues. Germline values: CDR1 GTSNPN, CDR2 SVGIG (reference sequence). CDR3 bases: TGTGCCTGGAGTGTACGAGGGGTCCAAGAGACCCAGTACTTC. This codes for CAWSVRGVQETQYF.

The CDR3 sequence is CASRGTPGNTGELFF. CDR3 bases: TGTGCCAGCAGGGGAACCCCGGGCAACACCGGGGAGCTGTTTTTT. The chain is built from TRBV25-1 and TRBJ2-2; D gene unclear. The V and J ends lost 6 bases and 2 bases respectively, with 13 bases between them. This CDR3 has 15 residues. Germline loops: CDR1 MGHDK, CDR2 SYGVNS.

The table lists this clone with a count of one. V gene TRBV7-2 combines with J gene TRBJ2-7, with TRBD2 identical over 8 bases. J was trimmed by 0 bases and V by 4 bases; bases with no gene match: 2. Germline CDR1 and CDR2: SGHTA and FQGNSA. This CDR3 spans 14 amino acids. Written as DNA, the CDR3 is TGTGCCAGCAGCTCACTAGCGGACTCCTACGAGCAGTACTTC. It codes for CASSSLADSYEQYF.

The CDR3: CASSLNAGSGPGPSSYEQYF. The CDR3 DNA reads as TGTGCCAGCAGCTTAAATGCGGGGAGTGGTCCAGGCCCAAGCTCCTACGAGCAGTACTTC. The rearrangement uses TRBV7-3 and TRBJ2-7; D might be TRBD2 (6 bases). Trimming took off 1 base at V and 0 bases at J, with 25 bases between the two ends. This CDR3 comprises 20 residues. CDR1 and CDR2 (germline): SGHTA, FQGTGA.

A single count supports this clone. V usage is TRBV7-2 and J usage is TRBJ2-3; 9 positions match TRBD2. Germline CDR1 reads SGHTA; CDR2 reads FQGNSA. J lost 2 bases, V lost 1 base, and 7 bases had no gene match. This CDR3 region has 17 residues. The CDR3 here is CASSLGGGGGNTDTQYF. The CDR3 DNA is TGTGCCAGCAGCTTAGGTGGCGGGGGGGGAAACACAGATACGCAGTATTTT.

V is TRBV19 and J is TRBJ2-6; weak D call: TRBD1 (5 bases). Trimming pared 3 bases from V and 0 bases from J, leaving 9 bases between. This CDR3 is built from 16 residues. The germline CDR1 and CDR2 sequences are LNHDA and SQIVND (reference sequence). The CDR3 spells CASSIRAISGANVLTF. DNA for the CDR3: TGTGCCAGTAGTATCAGGGCCATCTCTGGGGCCAACGTCCTGACTTTC.

The chain links TRBV7-3 to TRBJ2-6; possible D gene TRBD1, 5 bases. The V end lost 5 bases, the J end lost 0 bases, and 11 bases lay between the germline ends. Per germline, CDR1 SGHTA and CDR2 FQGTGA. CDR3 length: 16 residues. The CDR3 DNA reads as TGTGCCAGCAGCCTGACAGCTCCCTCTGGGGCCAACGTCCTGACTTTC. Translating it yields CASSLTAPSGANVLTF. Full variable domain (missing parts from reference TRBV7-3 and TRBJ2-6): GAGVSQTPSNKVTEKGKYVELRCDPISGHTALYWYRQSLGQGPEFLIYFQGTGAADDSGLPNDRFFAVRPEGSVSTLKIQRTERGDSAVYLCASSLTAPSGANVLTFGAGSRLTVL.

Written as DNA, the CDR3 is TGCGCCAGCAGCTTGGGACAGCCCAGAGACACCGGGGAGCTGTTTTTT. Encoded protein: CASSLGQPRDTGELFF. The rearrangement uses TRBV5-1 and TRBJ2-2, with D perhaps TRBD1 (5 bases). V lost 0 bases to trimming and J lost 3 bases, with 12 bases between them. Germline V gives CDR1 SGHRS, CDR2 YFSETQ. This CDR3 contains 16 residues.

The V gene is TRBV2, the J gene TRBJ1-1; 8 positions match TRBD1. The CDR3 is made up of 15 amino acids. From germline, CDR1 is SNHLY and CDR2 FYNNEI. Trimming at V came to 9 bases and at J to 5 bases, leaving 14 bases not matched to a gene. Here the CDR3 DNA reads TGTGCCAGTCGTCAGCCGACAGGGGATGGGACTGAAGCTTTCTTT. Translating it yields CASRQPTGDGTEAFF.

This chain uses TRBV11-2 with TRBJ2-1; D might be TRBD1 or TRBD2, each matching 5 bases. This CDR3 has 12 amino acids. Trimming pared 1 base from V and 15 bases from J, leaving 13 bases between. Looked up from germline, CDR1 is SGHAT and CDR2 is FQNNGV. CDR3 protein: CASSLGPGTRFF. DNA for the CDR3: TGTGCCAGCAGCTTAGGTCCCGGGACGAGGTTCTTC.

This sequence joins TRBV7-9 and TRBJ1-5, with 7 positions matching TRBD1. This CDR3 has 15 residues. Trimming removed 5 bases from V and 1 base from J; junction bases left unmatched: 5. The germline V gene encodes CDR1 SEHNR and CDR2 FQNEAQ (reference sequence). The CDR3 reads CASSLTGPSNQPQHF. As DNA, the CDR3 is TGTGCCAGCAGCCTGACAGGGCCGAGCAATCAGCCCCAGCATTTT. Using reference TRBV7-9 and TRBJ1-5 for the parts outside the CDR3, the full variable domain is DTGVSQNPRHKITKRGQNVTFRCDPISEHNRLYWYRQTLGQGPEFLTYFQNEAQLEKSRLLSDRFSAERPKGSFSTLEIQRTEQGDSAMYLCASSLTGPSNQPQHFGDGTRLSIL.

V usage is TRBV5-1 and J usage is TRBJ2-1, with 8 bases identical to TRBD2. The CDR3 has 14 amino acids. Germline loops: CDR1 SGHRS, CDR2 YFSETQ. Trimming cost V 2 bases and J 9 bases; bases outside gene matches: 7. CDR3: CASSFTAGGREQFF. For the CDR3, the DNA is TGCGCCAGCAGCTTCACGGCGGGGGGACGTGAGCAGTTCTTC.